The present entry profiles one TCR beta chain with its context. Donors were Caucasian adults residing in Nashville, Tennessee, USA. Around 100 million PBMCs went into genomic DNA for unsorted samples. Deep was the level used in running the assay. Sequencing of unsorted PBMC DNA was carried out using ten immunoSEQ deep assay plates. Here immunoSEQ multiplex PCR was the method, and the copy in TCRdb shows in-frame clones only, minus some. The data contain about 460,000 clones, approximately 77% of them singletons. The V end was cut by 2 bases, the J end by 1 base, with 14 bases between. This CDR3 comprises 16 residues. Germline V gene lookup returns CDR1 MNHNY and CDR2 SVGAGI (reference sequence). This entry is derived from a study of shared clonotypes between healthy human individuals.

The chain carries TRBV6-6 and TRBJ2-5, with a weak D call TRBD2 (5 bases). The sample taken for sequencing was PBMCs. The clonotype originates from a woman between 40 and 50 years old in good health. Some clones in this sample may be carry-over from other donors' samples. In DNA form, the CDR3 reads TGTGCCAGCAGTTACCCTCCGGCCAGCGGCCAAGAGACCCAGTACTTC. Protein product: CASSYPPASGQETQYF.